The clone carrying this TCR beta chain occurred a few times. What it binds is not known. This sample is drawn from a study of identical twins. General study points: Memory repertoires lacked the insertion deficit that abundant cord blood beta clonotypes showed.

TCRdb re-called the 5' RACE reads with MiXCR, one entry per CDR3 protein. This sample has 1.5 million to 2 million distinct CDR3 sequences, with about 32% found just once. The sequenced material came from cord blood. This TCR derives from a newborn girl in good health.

The DNA for the CDR3 is TGTGCCACCAGTGATTTGGAGACTAGCGGGAGGTCCTACAATGAGCAGTTCTTC. Protein product: CATSDLETSGRSYNEQFF. This chain links TRBV24-1 with TRBJ2-1; TRBD2 matches at 13 bases. The CDR3 loop spans 18 amino acids. Looked up from germline, CDR1 is KGHDR and CDR2 is SFDVKD. Trimming removed 0 bases from V and 1 base from J; junction bases left unmatched: 2.